Following are 21 T cell receptor beta chains from one sample sequenced in a study of cytomegalovirus exposure and HLA in healthy donors (TCRdb year 2017). The library came from the immunoSEQ multiplex PCR assay. A mixture of 60 forward primers for TCR Vbeta segments and 13 reverse primers for TCR Jbeta segments was used in the multiplex PCR. TCRdb's version of the immuneACCESS table is confined to in-frame rearrangements and falls short of the full clone set. An unresolved V gene accounts for under half of the shortfall where checked; the remainder is of unknown origin. This specimen's table enumerates about 140,000 clones. The ten largest clones represent about 0.96% of the sample. Sequenced material: PBMCs. These receptors all come from a male donor in good health and CMV-seronegative.

This chain links TRBV5-5 with TRBJ1-5; 8 bases agree with TRBD1. The V and J ends lost 4 bases and 0 bases, in that order; junction bases with no gene match: 3. The germline gives CDR1 SGHKS, CDR2 YYEKEE (reference sequence). The CDR3 covers 15 residues. CDR3 residues: CASSGGTGSNQPQHF. The CDR3 DNA is TGTGCCAGCAGCGGGGGGACAGGTAGCAATCAGCCCCAGCATTTT. The complete variable domain, with remaining parts taken from reference TRBV5-5 and TRBJ1-5, reads DAGVTQSPTHLIKTRGQQVTLRCSPISGHKSVSWYQQVLGQGPQFIFQYYEKEERGRGNFPDRFSARQFPNYSSELNVNALLLGDSALYLCASSGGTGSNQPQHFGDGTRLSIL.

This sequence joins TRBV25-1 and TRBJ1-6; tentatively, D is TRBD1 (5 bases). Trimming stripped 7 bases from V and 10 bases from J, with 11 bases between. The CDR3 is made up of 12 amino acids. Germline V lookup: CDR1 MGHDK, CDR2 SYGVNS. The CDR3 nucleotides are TGTGCCAGCAAGGTCGGGGGGTCACCCCTCCACTTT. Protein sequence: CASKVGGSPLHF. Combining the CDR3 with reference TRBV25-1 and TRBJ1-6 gives the whole variable domain EADIYQTPRYLVIGTGKKITLECSQTMGHDKMYWYQQDPGMELHLIHYSYGVNSTEKGDLSSESTVSRIRTEHFPLTLESARPSHTSQYLCASKVGGSPLHFGNGTRLTVT.

The chain joins TRBV4-1 to TRBJ1-1; no firm D call. V lost 4 bases, J lost 11 bases, and 11 bases lay in between. In germline, CDR1 is MGHRA, CDR2 YSYEKL. The CDR3 sequence is 11 residues long. In nucleotides, the CDR3 is TGCGCCAGCAGCCGACAAGGCGAGGCTTTCTTT. The encoded protein is CASSRQGEAFF.

This sequence joins TRBV19 and TRBJ1-1; the match to TRBD1 covers 8 bases. The CDR3 loop spans 16 amino acids. Germline V gene sequence: CDR1 LNHDA, CDR2 SQIVND (reference sequence). V lost 2 bases, J lost 4 bases, and 9 bases stayed unmatched. The CDR3 nucleotides are TGTGCCAGTAGTATAACTTTCGGGCAGGGGGCCACTGAAGCTTTCTTT. Translation gives CASSITFGQGATEAFF. Full variable domain (missing parts from reference TRBV19 and TRBJ1-1): DGGITQSPKYLFRKEGQNVTLSCEQNLNHDAMYWYRQDPGQGLRLIYYSQIVNDFQKGDIAEGYSVSREKKESFPLTVTSAQKNPTAFYLCASSITFGQGATEAFFGQGTRLTVV.

The chain joins TRBV19 to TRBJ2-6, with 10 nucleotides matching TRBD2. The CDR3 runs to 18 residues. Germline trimming cut 5 bases from V and 3 bases from J; bases unmatched to any gene: 10. CDR1 is LNHDA, CDR2 SQIVND, per germline (reference sequence). As DNA, the CDR3 is TGTGCCAGTAGTCCCCTAGCGGGGGCAGGGAGTGGGGCCAACGTCCTGACTTTC. Residues: CASSPLAGAGSGANVLTF.

This chain connects TRBV9 to TRBJ2-7, with 7 bases identical to TRBD2. V lost 0 bases, J lost 4 bases, and 7 bases stayed unmatched. Germline V gene sequence: CDR1 SGDLS, CDR2 YYNGEE. CDR3 size: 15 residues. CDR3 residues: CASSVGVGAGYEQYF. CDR3 in DNA: TGTGCCAGCAGCGTAGGTGTGGGAGCGGGGTACGAGCAGTACTTC.

This sequence joins TRBV6-6 and TRBJ2-2; 12 positions match TRBD2. Germline loops: CDR1 MNHNY, CDR2 SVGAGI (reference sequence). V lost 6 bases to trimming and J lost 6 bases; unmatched junction nucleotides: 2. CDR3 length: 14 amino acids. This CDR3 reads CASSLAGGAGELFF. The CDR3 DNA is TGTGCCAGCAGCCTAGCGGGAGGGGCCGGGGAGCTGTTTTTT.

The chain is built from TRBV6-6 and TRBJ2-1, with 7 bases that match TRBD1. The CDR3 length is 13 residues. V shed 5 bases, J shed 8 bases, and the junction held 6 bases outside the gene matches. Looked up from germline, CDR1 is MNHNY and CDR2 is SVGAGI (reference sequence). The CDR3, as DNA: TGTGCCAGCAGTACGACAGGGATCTATGAGCAGTTCTTC. The encoded protein is CASSTTGIYEQFF.

The rearrangement joins TRBV12-1 to TRBJ2-7; the listed D gene, TRBD1, was not tested against the DNA. TRBV12-1 is tagged as a pseudogene. The CDR3 is made up of 17 amino acids. The CDR3 bases are TGTGCCAGCGGAGGGGACAGCGTAATAAACTTCTCCTACGAGCAGTACTTC. Amino acid sequence: CASGGDSVINFSYEQYF.

Note on this clone: One end of the junction fails to match germline, which may point to a read error. The rearrangement joins TRBV7-7 to TRBJ2-5; tentative D call: TRBD2 (5 bases). Looked up from germline, CDR1 is SSHAT and CDR2 is FNYEAQ (reference sequence). CDR3 length: 14 amino acids. CDR3 in amino acids: CASSLAGVQETQYF. The CDR3 DNA follows: TGTGCTAGCAGCTTAGCCGGGGTCCAAGAGACCCAGTACTTC.

The chain is built from TRBV6-5 and TRBJ2-7; 10 bases agree with TRBD2. The CDR3 loop spans 15 amino acids. Germline V CDR1 and CDR2: MNHEY, SVGAGI. Trimming took 2 bases from V and 3 from J; bases not matched to a gene: 4. CDR3 sequence: CASSYPSSGSYEQYF. For the CDR3, the DNA is TGTGCCAGCAGTTACCCCTCTAGCGGGAGCTACGAGCAGTACTTC.

The J gene is TRBJ2-5, the V gene TRBV6-5; 10 bases fit TRBD2. The length of the CDR3 is 16 residues. The J segment lost 0 bases and the V segment lost 2 bases, leaving 3 bases of the junction unmatched. Germline V gene sequence: CDR1 MNHEY, CDR2 SVGAGI. CDR3 DNA: TGTGCCAGCAGTTACAGCAGCGGGGGGGACCAAGAGACCCAGTACTTC. Its protein product is CASSYSSGGDQETQYF.

The chain recombines TRBV12-5 with TRBJ1-2; D not certain. V was trimmed by 3 bases and J by 4 bases, leaving 9 bases between them. The CDR3 has 13 amino acids. From germline, CDR1 is LGHNT and CDR2 FRNRAP. CDR3 residues: CASGFVVPYGYTF. The CDR3, as DNA: TGTGCTAGTGGTTTTGTAGTACCCTATGGCTACACCTTC.

The chain couples TRBV16 to TRBJ1-2, with TRBD1 identical over 9 bases. Trimming at V came to 3 bases and at J to 7 bases, leaving 9 bases not matched to a gene. The germline gives CDR1 KGHSY, CDR2 FQNENV. This CDR3 is 15 amino acids long. CDR3 amino acids: CASSHAGQGMSGYTF. The DNA of the CDR3 is TGTGCCAGCAGCCACGCCGGACAGGGGATGAGTGGCTACACCTTC.

This chain connects TRBV5-4 to TRBJ2-3; 8 nucleotides align to TRBD2. The CDR3 runs 15 residues. V dropped 5 bases and J dropped 4; count of bases not matched to a gene: 9. The germline gives CDR1 SGHNT, CDR2 YYREEE (reference sequence). DNA of the CDR3: TGTGCCAGCAGGACCCCAGCGGGAGACGCAGATACGCAGTATTTT. This codes for CASRTPAGDADTQYF.

In nucleotides, the CDR3 is TGTGCCAGCAGCTTTTATCCGTCCTACGAGCAGTACTTC. This codes for CASSFYPSYEQYF. The gene calls are TRBV5-6 and TRBJ2-7; D uncertain. The V end lost 2 bases, the J end lost 1 base, and 7 bases lay between the germline ends. Germline lookup yields CDR1 SGHDT and CDR2 YYEEEE. The CDR3 contains 13 residues. Drawing the rest from reference TRBV5-6 and TRBJ2-7, the complete variable domain is DAGVTQSPTHLIKTRGQQVTLRCSPKSGHDTVSWYQQALGQGPQFIFQYYEEEERQRGNFPDRFSGHQFPNYSSELNVNALLLGDSALYLCASSFYPSYEQYFGPGTRLTVT.

The chain employs TRBV27 and TRBJ1-6; possibly TRBD1 for D (6 bases). The CDR3 runs 14 residues. Looked up from germline, CDR1 is MNHEY and CDR2 is SMNVEV (reference sequence). The ends were cut back, 3 bases at V and 7 bases at J, with 10 bases in the middle. In DNA form, the CDR3 reads TGTGCCAGCAGTTTGGACAGAACAAATTCACCCCTCCACTTT. This translates into CASSLDRTNSPLHF.

The gene calls are TRBV6-6 and TRBJ1-5; no definite D call. The CDR3 runs to 15 residues. Trimming took 5 bases from V and 4 from J, leaving 15 bases between them. Germline V gives CDR1 MNHNY, CDR2 SVGAGI (reference sequence). CDR3: CASSNQLATNQPQHF. Here the CDR3 DNA reads TGTGCCAGCAGTAACCAATTAGCCACTAATCAGCCCCAGCATTTT.

This rearrangement joins TRBV7-6 to TRBJ1-1; TRBD1 matches at 11 bases. The germline V gene has CDR1 SGHVS and CDR2 FNYEAQ. J lost 3 bases, V lost 1 base, and 7 bases had no gene match. This CDR3 has 17 amino acids. CDR3 loop: CASSLVGTGGIDTEAFF. CDR3 nucleotide sequence: TGTGCCAGCAGCTTAGTCGGGACAGGGGGTATTGACACTGAAGCTTTCTTT.

This rearrangement joins TRBV5-1 to TRBJ2-5, with 11 nucleotides matching TRBD2. V was clipped by 0 bases and J by 1 base; unmatched bases: 2. Germline assignment: CDR1 SGHRS and CDR2 YFSETQ. There are 16 residues in the CDR3. CDR3 in amino acids: CASSLDLAGGQETQYF. CDR3 DNA: TGCGCCAGCAGCTTGGACCTAGCGGGGGGCCAAGAGACCCAGTACTTC.

The chain has TRBV27 and TRBJ2-3; possibly TRBD2 for D (5 bases). Deletions cut 5 bases from V and 10 bases from J, with 19 bases between. The germline CDR1 and CDR2 sequences are MNHEY and SMNVEV (reference sequence). The CDR3 sequence is 14 residues long. The CDR3 region is CASSGSKEGEAQYF. CDR3 nucleotides: TGTGCCAGCAGTGGTTCAAAAGAGGGTGAGGCGCAGTATTTT.